This TCR beta chain appears in the sequencing data of a study of CD8 T cells in Susac syndrome. V gave up 8 bases and J gave up 5 bases, with 13 bases separating them. The germline gives CDR1 MNHEY, CDR2 SMNVEV (reference sequence). The CDR3 is made up of 13 amino acids. The study used treatment-naive patients who had stable or active relapsing-remitting disease as multiple sclerosis controls. A quantity of 0.5 to 1 ug RNA underwent reverse transcription using random hexamers. Across 54 Vbeta and 13 Jbeta, immunoSEQ multiplex PCR amplified TCR beta CDR3. Each CDR3 protein is one row after TCRdb ran MiXCR on the immunoSEQ multiplex PCR reads. The sample lists about 440,000 distinct CDR3 sequences; 75% to 90% were seen once.

The clonotype comes from a human donor with multiple sclerosis. Specimen: CD8+ T cells from PBMCs. V is TRBV27 and J is TRBJ2-1; no firm D call. CDR3 nucleotide sequence: TGTGCCAGCGGGATCACGGTTGACAATGAGCAGTTCTTC. Encoded protein: CASGITVDNEQFF.